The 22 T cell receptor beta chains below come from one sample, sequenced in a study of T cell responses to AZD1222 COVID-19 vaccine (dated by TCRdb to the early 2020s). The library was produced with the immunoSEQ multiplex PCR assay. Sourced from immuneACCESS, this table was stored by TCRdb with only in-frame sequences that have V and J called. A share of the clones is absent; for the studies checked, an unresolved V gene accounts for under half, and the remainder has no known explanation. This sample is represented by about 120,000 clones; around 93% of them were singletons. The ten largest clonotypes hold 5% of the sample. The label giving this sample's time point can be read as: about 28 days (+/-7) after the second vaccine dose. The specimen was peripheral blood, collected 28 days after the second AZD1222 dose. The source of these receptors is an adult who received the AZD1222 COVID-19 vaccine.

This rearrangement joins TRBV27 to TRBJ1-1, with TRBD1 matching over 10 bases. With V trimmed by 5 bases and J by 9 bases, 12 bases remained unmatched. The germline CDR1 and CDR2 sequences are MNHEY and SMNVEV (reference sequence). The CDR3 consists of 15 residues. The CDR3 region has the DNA TGTGCCAGCAGTGCTCCGGGACAGGGGAAGAGGAAAGCTTTCTTT. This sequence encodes CASSAPGQGKRKAFF.

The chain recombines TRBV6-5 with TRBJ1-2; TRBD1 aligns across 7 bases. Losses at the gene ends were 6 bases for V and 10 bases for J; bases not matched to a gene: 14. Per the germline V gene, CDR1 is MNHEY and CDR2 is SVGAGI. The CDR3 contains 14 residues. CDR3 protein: CASSRTGELEAYTF. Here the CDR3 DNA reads TGTGCCAGCAGCCGTACAGGGGAACTGGAGGCCTACACCTTC.

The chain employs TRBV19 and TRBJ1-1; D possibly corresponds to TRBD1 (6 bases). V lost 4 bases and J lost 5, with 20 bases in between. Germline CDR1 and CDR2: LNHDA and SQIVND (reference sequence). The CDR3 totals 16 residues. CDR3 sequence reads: CASSTTGRGLRTEAFF. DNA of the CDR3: TGTGCCAGTAGTACTACAGGACGGGGGCTGAGGACTGAAGCTTTCTTT.

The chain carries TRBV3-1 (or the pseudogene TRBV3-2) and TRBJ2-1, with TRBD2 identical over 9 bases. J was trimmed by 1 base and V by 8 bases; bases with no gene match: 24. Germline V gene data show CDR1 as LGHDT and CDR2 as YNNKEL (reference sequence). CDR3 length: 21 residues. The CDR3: CASSPKRGRLGGRVSYNEQFF. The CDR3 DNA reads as TGTGCCAGCTCCCCGAAGAGGGGGCGCCTGGGCGGGAGGGTGTCCTACAATGAGCAGTTCTTC.

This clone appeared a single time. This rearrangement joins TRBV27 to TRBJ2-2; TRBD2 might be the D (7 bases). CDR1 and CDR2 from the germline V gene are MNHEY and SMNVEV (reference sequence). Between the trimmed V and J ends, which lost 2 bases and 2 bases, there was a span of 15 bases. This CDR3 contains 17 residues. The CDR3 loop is CASSLELGGRNTGELFF. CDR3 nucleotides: TGTGCCAGCAGTTTAGAGTTGGGGGGGCGAAACACCGGGGAGCTGTTTTTT.

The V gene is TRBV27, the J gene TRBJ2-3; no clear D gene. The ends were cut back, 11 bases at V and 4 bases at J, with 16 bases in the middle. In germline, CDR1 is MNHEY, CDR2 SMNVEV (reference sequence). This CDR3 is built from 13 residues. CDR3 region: CASAGPVADTQYF. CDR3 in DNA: TGTGCCTCCGCCGGCCCGGTGGCAGATACGCAGTATTTT.

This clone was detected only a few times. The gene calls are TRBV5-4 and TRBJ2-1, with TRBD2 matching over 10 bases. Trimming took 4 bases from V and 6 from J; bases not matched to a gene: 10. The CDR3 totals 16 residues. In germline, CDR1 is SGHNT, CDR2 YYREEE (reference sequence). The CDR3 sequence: CASSPAGLATINEQFF. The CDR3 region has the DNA TGTGCCAGCAGCCCTGCGGGACTAGCGACTATCAATGAGCAGTTCTTC.

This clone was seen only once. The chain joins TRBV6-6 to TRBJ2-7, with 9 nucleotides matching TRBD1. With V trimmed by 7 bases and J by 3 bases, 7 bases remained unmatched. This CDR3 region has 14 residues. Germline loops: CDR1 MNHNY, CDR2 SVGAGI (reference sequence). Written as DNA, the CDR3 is TGTGCCAGCACCCGGACAGGGGTAAACTACGAGCAGTACTTC. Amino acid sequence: CASTRTGVNYEQYF.

In nucleotides, the CDR3 is TGTGCCAGCAGGATAAGGGGGGGCACAGATACGCAGTATTTT. Encoded protein: CASRIRGGTDTQYF. The chain joins TRBV6-5 to TRBJ2-3; D may correspond to TRBD1 or TRBD2 (6 bases each). The V gene's germline CDR1 is MNHEY and CDR2 SVGAGI. V lost 6 bases and J 1 base, leaving 11 bases between the germline ends. The CDR3 totals 14 residues.

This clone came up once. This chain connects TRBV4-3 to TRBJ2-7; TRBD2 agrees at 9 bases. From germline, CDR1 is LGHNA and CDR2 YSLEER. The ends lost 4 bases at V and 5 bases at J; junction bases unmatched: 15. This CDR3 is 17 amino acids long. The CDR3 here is CASSLRAGVAGDDEQYF. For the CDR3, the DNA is TGCGCCAGCAGCCTCCGAGCTGGGGTAGCGGGGGATGACGAGCAGTACTTC.

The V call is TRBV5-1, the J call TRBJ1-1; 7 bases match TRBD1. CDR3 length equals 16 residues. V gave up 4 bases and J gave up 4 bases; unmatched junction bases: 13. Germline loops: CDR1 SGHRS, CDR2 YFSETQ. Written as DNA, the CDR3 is TGCGCCAGCAGCCTGGGGACAGCCACCTGGAGCACTGAAGCTTTCTTT. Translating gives CASSLGTATWSTEAFF.

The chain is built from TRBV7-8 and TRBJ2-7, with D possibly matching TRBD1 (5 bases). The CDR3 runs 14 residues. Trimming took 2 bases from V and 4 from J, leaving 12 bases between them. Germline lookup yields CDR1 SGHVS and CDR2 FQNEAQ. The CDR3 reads CASSLFGREYEQYF. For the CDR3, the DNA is TGTGCCAGCAGCTTATTTGGCAGGGAATACGAGCAGTACTTC.

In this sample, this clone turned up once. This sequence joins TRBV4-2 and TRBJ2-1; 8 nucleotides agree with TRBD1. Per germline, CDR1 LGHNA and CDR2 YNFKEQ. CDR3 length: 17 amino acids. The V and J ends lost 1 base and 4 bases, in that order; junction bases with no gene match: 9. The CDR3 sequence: CASSQVEGQGLYNEQFF. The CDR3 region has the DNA TGTGCCAGCAGCCAAGTAGAAGGACAGGGCCTTTACAATGAGCAGTTCTTC.

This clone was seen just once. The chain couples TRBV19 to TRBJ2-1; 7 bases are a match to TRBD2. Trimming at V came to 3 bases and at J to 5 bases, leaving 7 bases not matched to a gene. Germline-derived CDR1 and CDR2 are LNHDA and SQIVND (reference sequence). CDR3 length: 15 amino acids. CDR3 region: CASSITAGRHNEQFF. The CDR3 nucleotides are TGTGCCAGTAGTATCACAGCGGGGAGACACAATGAGCAGTTCTTC.

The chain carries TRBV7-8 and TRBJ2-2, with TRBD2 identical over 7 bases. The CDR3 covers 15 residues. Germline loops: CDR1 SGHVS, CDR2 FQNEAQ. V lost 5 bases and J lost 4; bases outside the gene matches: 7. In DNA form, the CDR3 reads TGTGCCAGCAGCAAGCGGGACTACGGCACCGGGGAGCTGTTTTTT. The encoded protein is CASSKRDYGTGELFF.

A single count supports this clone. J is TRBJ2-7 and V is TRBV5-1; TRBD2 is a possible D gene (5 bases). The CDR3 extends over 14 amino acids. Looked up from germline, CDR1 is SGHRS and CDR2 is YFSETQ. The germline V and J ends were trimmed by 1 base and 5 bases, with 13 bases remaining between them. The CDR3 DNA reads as TGCGCCAGCAGCTTGAGCCAGCGGTGGGACGAGCAGTACTTC. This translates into CASSLSQRWDEQYF.

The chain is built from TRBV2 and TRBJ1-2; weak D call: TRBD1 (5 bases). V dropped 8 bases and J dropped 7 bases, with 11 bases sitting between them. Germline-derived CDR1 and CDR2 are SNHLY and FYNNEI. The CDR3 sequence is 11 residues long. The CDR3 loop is CASRDGLGYTF. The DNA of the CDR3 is TGTGCCAGCCGGGACGGCCTTGGCTACACCTTC.

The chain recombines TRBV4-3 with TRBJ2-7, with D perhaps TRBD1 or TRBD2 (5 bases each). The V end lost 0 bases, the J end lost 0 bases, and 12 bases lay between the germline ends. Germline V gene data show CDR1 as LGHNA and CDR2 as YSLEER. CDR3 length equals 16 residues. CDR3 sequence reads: CASSQELVGASYEQYF. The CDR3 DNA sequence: TGCGCCAGCAGCCAAGAGTTAGTCGGGGCCTCCTACGAGCAGTACTTC.

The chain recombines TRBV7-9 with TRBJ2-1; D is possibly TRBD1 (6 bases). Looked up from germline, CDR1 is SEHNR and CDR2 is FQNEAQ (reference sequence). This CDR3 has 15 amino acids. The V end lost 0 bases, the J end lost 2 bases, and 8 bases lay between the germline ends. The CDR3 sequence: CASSLAGGTYNEQFF. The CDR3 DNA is TGTGCCAGCAGCTTAGCAGGGGGTACCTACAATGAGCAGTTCTTC.

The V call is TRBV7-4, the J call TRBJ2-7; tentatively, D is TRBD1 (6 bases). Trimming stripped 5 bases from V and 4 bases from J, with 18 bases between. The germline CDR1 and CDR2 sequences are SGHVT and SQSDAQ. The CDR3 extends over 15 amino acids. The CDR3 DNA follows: TGTGCCAGCAGCCCCCACCGAGGCAGGGGTTACGAGCAGTACTTC. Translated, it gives CASSPHRGRGYEQYF.

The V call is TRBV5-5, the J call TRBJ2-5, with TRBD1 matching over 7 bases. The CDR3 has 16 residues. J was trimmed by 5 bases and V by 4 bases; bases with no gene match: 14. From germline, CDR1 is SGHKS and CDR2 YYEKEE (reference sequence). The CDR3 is CASSEEQGNYPETQYF. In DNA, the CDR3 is TGTGCCAGCAGCGAGGAACAGGGGAATTACCCGGAGACCCAGTACTTC.

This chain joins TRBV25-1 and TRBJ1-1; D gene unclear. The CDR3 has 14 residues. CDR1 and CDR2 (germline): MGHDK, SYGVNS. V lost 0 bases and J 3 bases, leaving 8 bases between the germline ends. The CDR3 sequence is CASSEYMGDTEAFF. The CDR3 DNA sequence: TGTGCCAGCAGTGAATATATGGGCGACACTGAAGCTTTCTTT.